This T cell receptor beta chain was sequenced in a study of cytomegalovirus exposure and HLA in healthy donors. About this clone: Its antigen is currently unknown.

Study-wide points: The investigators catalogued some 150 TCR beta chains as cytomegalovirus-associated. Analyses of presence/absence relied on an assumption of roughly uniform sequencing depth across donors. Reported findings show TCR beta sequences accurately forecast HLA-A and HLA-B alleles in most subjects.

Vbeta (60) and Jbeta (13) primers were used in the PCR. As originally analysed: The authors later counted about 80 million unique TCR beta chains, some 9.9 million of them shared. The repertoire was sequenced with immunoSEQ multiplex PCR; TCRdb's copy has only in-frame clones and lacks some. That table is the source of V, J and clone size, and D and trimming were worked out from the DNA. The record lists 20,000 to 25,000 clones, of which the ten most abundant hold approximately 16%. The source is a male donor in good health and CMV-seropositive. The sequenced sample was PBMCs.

CDR3 coding DNA: TGCAGCGTTGCGGTTGACAGGGGGAGCGGCAGCTCCTACAATGAGCAGTTCTTC. Its protein is CSVAVDRGSGSSYNEQFF. The J gene is TRBJ2-1, the V gene TRBV29-1; TRBD1 agrees at 9 bases. The trim removed 4 bases at V and 0 bases at J, leaving 13 bases unmatched. CDR3 length equals 18 residues. Germline V gives CDR1 SQVTM, CDR2 ANQGSEA.